This TCR beta chain was observed in a study of cytomegalovirus exposure and HLA in healthy donors. A note on this clone: Antigen specificity is unknown. The junction and the germline gene differ at one end; a read error may be behind it.

Germline CDR1 SEHNR, CDR2 FQNEAQ (reference sequence). This CDR3 has 12 residues. Study-wide points: Association of roughly 18,000 TCR beta sequences with HLA alleles was found at 0.05 false discovery rate in a later analysis.

Primers: 60 Vbeta forward and 13 Jbeta reverse. Repertoires were generated with immunoSEQ multiplex PCR, while TCRdb's copy carries only in-frame clones and drops some. The table lists fewer than 200,000 clones, roughly 85% of them singletons. The chain combines TRBV7-9 with TRBJ2-5, with a possible D match to TRBD2 (6 bases). The sample taken for sequencing was PBMCs. This TCR was sampled from a male donor in good health and CMV-seronegative. The CDR3 loop is CSSSLGGETQYF. Written as DNA, the CDR3 is TGTTCCAGCAGCTTAGGAGGGGAGACCCAGTACTTC.